This T cell receptor (beta chain) was observed in a study of blood T cell repertoires in COVID-19. Study as a whole: The cDNA or gDNA used as material had been derived from T cells, B-cell-depleted T cells, or PBMCs.

The assay was immunoSEQ multiplex PCR, and TCRdb's table has in-frame clones only and misses some. Of roughly 290,000 clones listed, roughly 80% are singletons. What was sequenced was peripheral blood. The source of this sequence is a woman aged 45-59 years with active or convalescent COVID-19.

CDR3 loop: CASSIEAGGGYTF. Written as DNA, the CDR3 is TGTGCCAGCAGTATAGAGGCGGGTGGAGGCTACACCTTC. The rearrangement joins TRBV6-5 to TRBJ1-2; D unresolved. The CDR3 is 13 amino acids. Looked up from germline, CDR1 is MNHEY and CDR2 is SVGAGI. V shed 5 bases and J shed 8 bases, with 15 bases lying between them.